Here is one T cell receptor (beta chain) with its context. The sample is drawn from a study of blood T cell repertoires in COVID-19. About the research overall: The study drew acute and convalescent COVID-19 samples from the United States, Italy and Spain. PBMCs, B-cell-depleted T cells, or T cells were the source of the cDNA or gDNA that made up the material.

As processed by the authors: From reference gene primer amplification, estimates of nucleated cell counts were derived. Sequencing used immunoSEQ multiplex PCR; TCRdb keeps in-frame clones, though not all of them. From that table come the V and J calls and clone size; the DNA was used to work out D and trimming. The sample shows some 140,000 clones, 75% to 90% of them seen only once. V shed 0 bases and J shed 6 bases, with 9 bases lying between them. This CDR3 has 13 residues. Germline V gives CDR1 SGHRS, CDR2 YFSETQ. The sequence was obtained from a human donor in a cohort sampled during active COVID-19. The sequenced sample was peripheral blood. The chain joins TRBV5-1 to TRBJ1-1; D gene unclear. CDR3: CASSLGPGAEAFF. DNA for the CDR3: TGCGCCAGCAGCTTGGGTCCCGGGGCTGAAGCTTTCTTT.